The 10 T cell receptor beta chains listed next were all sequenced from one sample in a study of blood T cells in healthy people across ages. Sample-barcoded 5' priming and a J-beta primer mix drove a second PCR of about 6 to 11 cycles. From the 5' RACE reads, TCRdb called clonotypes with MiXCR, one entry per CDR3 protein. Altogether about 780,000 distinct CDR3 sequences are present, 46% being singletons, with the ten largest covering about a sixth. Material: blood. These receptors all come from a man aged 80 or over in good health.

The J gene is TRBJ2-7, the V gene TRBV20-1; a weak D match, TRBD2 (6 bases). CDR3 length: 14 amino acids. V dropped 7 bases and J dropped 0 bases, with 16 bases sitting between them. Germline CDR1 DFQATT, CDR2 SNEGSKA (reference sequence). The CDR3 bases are TGCAGTGTTATAAGCGGGTACAGCTCCTACGAGCAGTACTTC. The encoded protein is CSVISGYSSYEQYF.

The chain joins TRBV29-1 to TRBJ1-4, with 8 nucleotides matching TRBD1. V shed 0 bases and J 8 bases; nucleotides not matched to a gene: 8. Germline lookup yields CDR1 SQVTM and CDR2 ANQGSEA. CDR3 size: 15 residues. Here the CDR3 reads CSVEEETGDQEKLFF. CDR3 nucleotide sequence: TGCAGCGTTGAAGAGGAGACAGGGGACCAAGAAAAACTGTTTTTT. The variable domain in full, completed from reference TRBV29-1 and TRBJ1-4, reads SAVISQKPSRDICQRGTSLTIQCQVDSQVTMMFWYRQQPGQSLTLIATANQGSEATYESGFVIDKFPISRPNLTFSTLTVSNMSPEDSSIYLCSVEEETGDQEKLFFGSGTQLSVL.

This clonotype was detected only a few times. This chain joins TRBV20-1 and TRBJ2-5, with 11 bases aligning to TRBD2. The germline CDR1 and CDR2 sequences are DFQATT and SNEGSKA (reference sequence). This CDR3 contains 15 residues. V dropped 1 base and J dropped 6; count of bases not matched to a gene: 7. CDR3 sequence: CSARVTSGSRQTQYF. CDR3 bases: TGCAGTGCTAGAGTCACTAGCGGGAGTAGGCAGACCCAGTACTTC.

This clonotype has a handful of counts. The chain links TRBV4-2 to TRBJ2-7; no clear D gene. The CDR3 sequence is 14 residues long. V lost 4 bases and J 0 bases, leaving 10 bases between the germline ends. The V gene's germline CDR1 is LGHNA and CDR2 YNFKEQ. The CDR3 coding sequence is TGTGCCAGCAGCCTTTCCGAGAGCTCCTACGAGCAGTACTTC. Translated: CASSLSESSYEQYF.

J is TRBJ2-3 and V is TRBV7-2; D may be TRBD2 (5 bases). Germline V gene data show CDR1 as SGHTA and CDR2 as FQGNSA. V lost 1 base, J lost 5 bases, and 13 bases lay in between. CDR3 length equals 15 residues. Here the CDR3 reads CASSLGSSRGDTQYF. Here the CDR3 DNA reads TGTGCCAGCAGCTTAGGGTCTAGCCGTGGAGATACGCAGTATTTT. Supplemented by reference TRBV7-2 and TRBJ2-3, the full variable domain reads GAGVSQSPSNKVTEKGKDVELRCDPISGHTALYWYRQSLGQGLEFLIYFQGNSAPDKSGLPSDRFSAERTGGSVSTLTIQRTQQEDSAVYLCASSLGSSRGDTQYFGPGTRLTVL.

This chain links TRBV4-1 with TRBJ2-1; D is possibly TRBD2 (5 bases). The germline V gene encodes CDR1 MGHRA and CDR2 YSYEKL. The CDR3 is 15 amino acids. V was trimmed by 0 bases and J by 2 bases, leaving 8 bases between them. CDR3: CASSQERATYNEQFF. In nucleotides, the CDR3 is TGCGCCAGCAGCCAAGAGCGGGCTACCTACAATGAGCAGTTCTTC.

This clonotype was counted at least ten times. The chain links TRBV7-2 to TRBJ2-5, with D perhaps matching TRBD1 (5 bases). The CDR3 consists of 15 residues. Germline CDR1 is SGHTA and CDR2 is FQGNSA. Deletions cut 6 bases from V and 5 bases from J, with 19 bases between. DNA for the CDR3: TGTGCCAGCAGATTACAGGCCTTCTCTAGTGAGACCCAGTACTTC. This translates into CASRLQAFSSETQYF. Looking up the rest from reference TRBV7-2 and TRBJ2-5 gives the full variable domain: GAGVSQSPSNKVTEKGKDVELRCDPISGHTALYWYRQSLGQGLEFLIYFQGNSAPDKSGLPSDRFSAERTGGSVSTLTIQRTQQEDSAVYLCASRLQAFSSETQYFGPGTRLLVL.

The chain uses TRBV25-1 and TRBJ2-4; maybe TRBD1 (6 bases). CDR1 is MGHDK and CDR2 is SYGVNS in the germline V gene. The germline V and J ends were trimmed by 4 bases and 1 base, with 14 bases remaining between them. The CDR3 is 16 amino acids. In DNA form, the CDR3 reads TGTGCCAGCAGTGCCGGGGCAGGGGTGGCCAAAAACATTCAGTACTTC. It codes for CASSAGAGVAKNIQYF.

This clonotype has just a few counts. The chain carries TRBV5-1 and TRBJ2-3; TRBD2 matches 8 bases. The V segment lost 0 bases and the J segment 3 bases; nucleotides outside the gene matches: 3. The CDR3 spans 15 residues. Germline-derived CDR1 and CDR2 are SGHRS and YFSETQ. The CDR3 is CASSLDGRVTDTQYF. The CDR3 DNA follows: TGCGCCAGCAGCTTGGACGGGAGGGTGACAGATACGCAGTATTTT. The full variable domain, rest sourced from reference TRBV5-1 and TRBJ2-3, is KAGVTQTPRYLIKTRGQQVTLSCSPISGHRSVSWYQQTPGQGLQFLFEYFSETQRNKGNFPGRFSGRQFSNSRSEMNVSTLELGDSALYLCASSLDGRVTDTQYFGPGTRLTVL.

The CDR3: CASSLESFRPYEQYF. CDR3 coding DNA: TGTGCCAGCAGCTTAGAAAGTTTCCGTCCGTACGAGCAGTACTTC. The V call is TRBV7-2, the J call TRBJ2-7, with D hard to call. Trimming stripped 1 base from V and 4 bases from J, with 14 bases between. This CDR3 is 15 amino acids long. Germline V lookup: CDR1 SGHTA, CDR2 FQGNSA.